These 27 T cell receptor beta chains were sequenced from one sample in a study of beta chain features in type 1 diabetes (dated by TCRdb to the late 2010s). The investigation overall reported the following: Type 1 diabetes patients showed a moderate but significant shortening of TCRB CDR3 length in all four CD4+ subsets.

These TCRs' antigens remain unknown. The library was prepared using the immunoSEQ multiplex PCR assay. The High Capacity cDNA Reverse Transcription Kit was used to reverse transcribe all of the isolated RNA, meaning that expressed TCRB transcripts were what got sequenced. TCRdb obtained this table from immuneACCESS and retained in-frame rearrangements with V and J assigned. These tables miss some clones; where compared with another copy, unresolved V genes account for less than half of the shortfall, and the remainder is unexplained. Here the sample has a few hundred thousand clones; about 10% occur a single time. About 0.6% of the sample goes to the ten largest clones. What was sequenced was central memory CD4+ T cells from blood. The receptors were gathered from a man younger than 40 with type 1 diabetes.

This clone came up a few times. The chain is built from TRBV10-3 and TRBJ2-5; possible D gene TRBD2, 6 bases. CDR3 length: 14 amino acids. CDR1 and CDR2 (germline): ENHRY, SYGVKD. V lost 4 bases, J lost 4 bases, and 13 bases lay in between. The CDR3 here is CAISGVLGGETQYF. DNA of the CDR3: TGTGCCATCAGTGGGGTCCTCGGGGGAGAGACCCAGTACTTC.

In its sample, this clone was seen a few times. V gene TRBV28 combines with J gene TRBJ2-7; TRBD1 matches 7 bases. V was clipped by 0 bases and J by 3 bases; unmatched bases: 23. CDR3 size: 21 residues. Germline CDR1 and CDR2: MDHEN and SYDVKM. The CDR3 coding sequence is TGTGCCAGCAGTTTATGGACTCCGAAAAGACAGGGTACGCACTCCTTCTACGAGCAGTACTTC. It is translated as CASSLWTPKRQGTHSFYEQYF.

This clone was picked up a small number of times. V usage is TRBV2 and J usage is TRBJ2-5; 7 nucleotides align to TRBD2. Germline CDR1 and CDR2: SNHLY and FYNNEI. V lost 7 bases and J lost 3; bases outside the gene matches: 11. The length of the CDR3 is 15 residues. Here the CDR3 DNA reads TGTGCCAGCATCGGAAGGCGGGAGTGGGAAGAGACCCAGTACTTC. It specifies CASIGRREWEETQYF.

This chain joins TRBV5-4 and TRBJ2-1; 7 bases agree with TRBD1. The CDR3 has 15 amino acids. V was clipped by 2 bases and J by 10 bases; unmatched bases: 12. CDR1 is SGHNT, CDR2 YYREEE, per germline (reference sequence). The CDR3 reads CASSFTGASTMEQFF. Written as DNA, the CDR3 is TGTGCCAGCAGCTTTACAGGGGCGAGTACAATGGAGCAGTTCTTC.

For the CDR3, the DNA is TGTGCCAGCAGTTTAGTCCTAGCGGGAGTAGCCGGGGAGCTGTTTTTT. Translated, it gives CASSLVLAGVAGELFF. V usage is TRBV28 and J usage is TRBJ2-2; 10 nucleotides match TRBD2. This CDR3 has 16 residues. V shed 2 bases, J shed 6 bases, and the junction held 6 bases outside the gene matches. Germline values: CDR1 MDHEN, CDR2 SYDVKM.

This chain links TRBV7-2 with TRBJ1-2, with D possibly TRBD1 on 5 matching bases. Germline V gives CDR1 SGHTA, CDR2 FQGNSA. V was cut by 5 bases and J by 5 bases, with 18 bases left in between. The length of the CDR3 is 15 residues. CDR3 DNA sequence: TGTGCCAGCAGCCCGGCGCGGGGAAGGGGATATGGCTACACCTTC. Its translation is CASSPARGRGYGYTF.

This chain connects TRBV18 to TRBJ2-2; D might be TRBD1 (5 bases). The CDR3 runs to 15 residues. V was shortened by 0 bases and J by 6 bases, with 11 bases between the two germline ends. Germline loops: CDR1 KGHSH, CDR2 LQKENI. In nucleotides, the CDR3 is TGTGCCAGCTCACCACCGAAGGGGTTCCCCGGGGAGCTGTTTTTT. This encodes CASSPPKGFPGELFF.

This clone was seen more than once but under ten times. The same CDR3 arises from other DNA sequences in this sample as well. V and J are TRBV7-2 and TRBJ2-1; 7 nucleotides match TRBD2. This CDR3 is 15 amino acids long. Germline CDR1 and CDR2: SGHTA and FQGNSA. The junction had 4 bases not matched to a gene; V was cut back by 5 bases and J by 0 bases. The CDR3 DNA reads TGTGCCAGCAGCCCTAGCGGAAGCTCCTACAATGAGCAGTTCTTC. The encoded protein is CASSPSGSSYNEQFF.

The CDR3 DNA follows: TGTGCCTCCAGGGGGCCGGACACTGAAGCTTTCTTT. This translates into CASRGPDTEAFF. The V call is TRBV2, the J call TRBJ1-1; 8 bases are shared with TRBD1. The V gene end was trimmed by 11 bases and the J gene end by 3 bases; junction bases not matched to a gene: 5. This CDR3 has 12 amino acids. Germline V gene data show CDR1 as SNHLY and CDR2 as FYNNEI.

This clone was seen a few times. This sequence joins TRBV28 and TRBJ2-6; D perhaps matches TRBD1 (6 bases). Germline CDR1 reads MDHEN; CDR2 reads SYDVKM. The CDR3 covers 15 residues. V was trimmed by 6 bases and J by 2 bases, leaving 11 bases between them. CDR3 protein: CASRFRTAGANVLTF. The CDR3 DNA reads TGTGCCAGCAGGTTCCGGACAGCTGGGGCCAACGTCCTGACTTTC.

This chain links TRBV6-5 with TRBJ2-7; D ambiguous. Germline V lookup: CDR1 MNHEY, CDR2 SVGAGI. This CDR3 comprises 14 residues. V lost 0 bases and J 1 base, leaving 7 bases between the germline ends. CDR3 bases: TGTGCCAGCAGTTACTCGTTCGGGTCCTACGAGCAGTACTTC. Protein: CASSYSFGSYEQYF.

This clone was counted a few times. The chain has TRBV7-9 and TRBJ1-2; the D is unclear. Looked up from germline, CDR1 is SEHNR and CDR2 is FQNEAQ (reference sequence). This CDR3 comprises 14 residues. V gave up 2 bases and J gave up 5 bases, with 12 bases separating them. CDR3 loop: CASSLIPASYGYTF. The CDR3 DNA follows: TGTGCCAGCAGCTTAATCCCAGCCTCATATGGCTACACCTTC.

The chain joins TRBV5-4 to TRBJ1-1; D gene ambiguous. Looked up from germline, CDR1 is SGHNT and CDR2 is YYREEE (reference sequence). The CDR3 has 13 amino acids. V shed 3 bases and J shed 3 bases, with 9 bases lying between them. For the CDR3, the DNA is TGTGCCAGCAGCTCGGACGGATACACTGAAGCTTTCTTT. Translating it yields CASSSDGYTEAFF.

CDR3 in DNA: TGTGCCAGCAGTCGGACAGGGGGTGGCTATGGCTACACCTTC. This translates into CASSRTGGGYGYTF. The chain combines TRBV28 with TRBJ1-2; 10 bases match TRBD1. Germline values: CDR1 MDHEN, CDR2 SYDVKM. The V and J ends lost 5 bases and 4 bases, in that order; junction bases with no gene match: 4. The CDR3 contains 14 residues.

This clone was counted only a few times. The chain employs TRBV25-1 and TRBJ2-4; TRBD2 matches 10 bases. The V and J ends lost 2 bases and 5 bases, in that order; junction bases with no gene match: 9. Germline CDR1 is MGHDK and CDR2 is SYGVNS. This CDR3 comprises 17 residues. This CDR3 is CASSEVAGGPNENIQYF. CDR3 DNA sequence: TGTGCCAGCAGTGAAGTAGCGGGAGGCCCTAACGAAAACATTCAGTACTTC.

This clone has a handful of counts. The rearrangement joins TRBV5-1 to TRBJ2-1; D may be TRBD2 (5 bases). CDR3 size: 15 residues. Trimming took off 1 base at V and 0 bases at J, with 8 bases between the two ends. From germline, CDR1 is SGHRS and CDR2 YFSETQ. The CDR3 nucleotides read TGCGCCAGCAGCTTGAGCGGATACTCCTACAATGAGCAGTTCTTC. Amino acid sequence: CASSLSGYSYNEQFF.

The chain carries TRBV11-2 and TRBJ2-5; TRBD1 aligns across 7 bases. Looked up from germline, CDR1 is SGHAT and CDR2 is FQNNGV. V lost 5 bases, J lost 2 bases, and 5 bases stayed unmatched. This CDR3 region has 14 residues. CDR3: CASSQGTVQETQYF. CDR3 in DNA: TGTGCCAGCAGCCAAGGGACAGTACAAGAGACCCAGTACTTC.

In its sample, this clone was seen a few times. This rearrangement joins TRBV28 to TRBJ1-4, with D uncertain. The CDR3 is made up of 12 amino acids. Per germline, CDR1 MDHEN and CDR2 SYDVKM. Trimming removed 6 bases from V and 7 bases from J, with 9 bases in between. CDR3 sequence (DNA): TGTGCCAGCAGCTCCCCTCGTGAAAAACTGTTTTTT. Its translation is CASSSPREKLFF.

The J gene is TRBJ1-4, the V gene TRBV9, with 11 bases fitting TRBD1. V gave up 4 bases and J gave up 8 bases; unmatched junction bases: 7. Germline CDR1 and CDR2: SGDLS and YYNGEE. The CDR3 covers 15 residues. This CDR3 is CASSSRTGGLEKLFF. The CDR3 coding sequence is TGTGCCAGCAGCTCTCGGACAGGGGGCTTAGAAAAACTGTTTTTT.

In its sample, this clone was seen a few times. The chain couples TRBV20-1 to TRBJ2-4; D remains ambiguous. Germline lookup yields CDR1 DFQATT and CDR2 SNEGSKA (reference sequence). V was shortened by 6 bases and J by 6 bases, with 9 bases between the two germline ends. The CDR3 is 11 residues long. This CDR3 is CSAPKRNIQYF. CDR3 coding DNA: TGCAGTGCCCCGAAGCGAAACATTCAGTACTTC.

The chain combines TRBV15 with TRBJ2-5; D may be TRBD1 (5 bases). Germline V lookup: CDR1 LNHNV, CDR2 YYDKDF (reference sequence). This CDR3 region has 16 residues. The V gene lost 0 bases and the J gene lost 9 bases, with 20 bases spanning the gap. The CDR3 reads CATSRDRWADPRAQYF. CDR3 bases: TGTGCCACCAGCAGAGATCGGTGGGCCGACCCCAGGGCCCAGTACTTC.

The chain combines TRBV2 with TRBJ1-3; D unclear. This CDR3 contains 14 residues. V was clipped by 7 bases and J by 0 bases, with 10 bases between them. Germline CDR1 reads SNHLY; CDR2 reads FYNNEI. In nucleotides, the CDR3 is TGTGCCAGCACCCCACCCAACTCTGGAAACACCATATATTTT. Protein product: CASTPPNSGNTIYF.

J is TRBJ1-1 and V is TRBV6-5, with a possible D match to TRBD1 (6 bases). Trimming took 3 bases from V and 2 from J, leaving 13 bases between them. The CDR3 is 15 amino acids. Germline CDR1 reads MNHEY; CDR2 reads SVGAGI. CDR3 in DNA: TGTGCCAGCAGTTATACAGGGTCAGGAAACACTGAAGCTTTCTTT. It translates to CASSYTGSGNTEAFF.

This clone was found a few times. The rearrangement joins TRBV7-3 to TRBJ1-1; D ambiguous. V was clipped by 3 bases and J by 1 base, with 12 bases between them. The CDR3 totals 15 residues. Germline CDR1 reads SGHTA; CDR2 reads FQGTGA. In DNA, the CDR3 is TGTGCCAGCAGCTTGGGCCCTTATGGGAACACTGAAGCTTTCTTT. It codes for CASSLGPYGNTEAFF. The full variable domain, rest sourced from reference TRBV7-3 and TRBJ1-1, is GAGVSQTPSNKVTEKGKYVELRCDPISGHTALYWYRQSLGQGPEFLIYFQGTGAADDSGLPNDRFFAVRPEGSVSTLKIQRTERGDSAVYLCASSLGPYGNTEAFFGQGTRLTVV.

CDR3 residues: CASSQGLAGVDSYEQYF. In DNA form, the CDR3 reads TGCGCCAGCAGCCAAGGACTAGCGGGAGTGGATTCCTACGAGCAGTACTTC. The chain carries TRBV5-1 and TRBJ2-7, with 13 bases lining up with TRBD2. Germline CDR1 and CDR2: SGHRS and YFSETQ. V lost 4 bases and J lost 1; bases outside the gene matches: 8. The CDR3 length is 17 residues.

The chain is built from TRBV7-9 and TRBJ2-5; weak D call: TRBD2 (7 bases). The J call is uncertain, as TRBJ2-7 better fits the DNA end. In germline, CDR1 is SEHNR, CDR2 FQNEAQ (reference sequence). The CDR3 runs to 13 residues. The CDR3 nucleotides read TGTGCCAGCAGCTCCCGCGGGGGCGACGAGCAGTACTTC. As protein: CASSSRGGDEQYF.

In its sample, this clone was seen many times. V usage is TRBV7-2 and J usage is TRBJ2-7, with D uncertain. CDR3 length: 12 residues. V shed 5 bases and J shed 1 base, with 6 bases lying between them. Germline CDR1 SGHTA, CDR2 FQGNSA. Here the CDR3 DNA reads TGTGCCAGCAGCACCCTATCCTACGAGCAGTACTTC. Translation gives CASSTLSYEQYF.